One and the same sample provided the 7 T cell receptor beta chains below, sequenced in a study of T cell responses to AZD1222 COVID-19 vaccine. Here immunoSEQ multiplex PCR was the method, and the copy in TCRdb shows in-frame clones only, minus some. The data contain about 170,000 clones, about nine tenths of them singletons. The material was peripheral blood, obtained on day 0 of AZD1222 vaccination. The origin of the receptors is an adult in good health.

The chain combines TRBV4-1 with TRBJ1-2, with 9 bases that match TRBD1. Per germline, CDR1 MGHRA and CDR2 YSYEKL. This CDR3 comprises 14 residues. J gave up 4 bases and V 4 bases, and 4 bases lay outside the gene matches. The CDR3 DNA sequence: TGCGCCAGCAGCCTCGGACAGGGGACCTATGGCTACACCTTC. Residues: CASSLGQGTYGYTF.

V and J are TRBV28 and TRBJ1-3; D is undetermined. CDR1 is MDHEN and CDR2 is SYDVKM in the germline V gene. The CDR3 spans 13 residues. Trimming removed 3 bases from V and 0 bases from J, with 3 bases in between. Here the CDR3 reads CASSFSSGNTIYF. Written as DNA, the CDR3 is TGTGCCAGCAGTTTCAGCTCTGGAAACACCATATATTTT.

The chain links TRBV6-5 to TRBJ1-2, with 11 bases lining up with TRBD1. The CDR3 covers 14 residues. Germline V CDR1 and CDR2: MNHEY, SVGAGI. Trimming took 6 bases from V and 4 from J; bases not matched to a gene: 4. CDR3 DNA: TGTGCCAGCAGGACCGGGACAGGGGGCTATGGCTACACCTTC. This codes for CASRTGTGGYGYTF.

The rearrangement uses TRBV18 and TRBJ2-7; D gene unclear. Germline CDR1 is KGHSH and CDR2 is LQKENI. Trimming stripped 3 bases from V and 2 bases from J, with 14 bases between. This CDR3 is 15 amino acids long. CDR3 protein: CASSPTAFVAYEQYF. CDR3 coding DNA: TGTGCCAGCTCACCCACAGCCTTTGTGGCCTACGAGCAGTACTTC.

The CDR3 loop reads CASSPGSGWNEKLFF. In DNA form, the CDR3 reads TGTGCCAGCAGTCCAGGTTCCGGGTGGAATGAAAAACTGTTTTTT. The rearrangement uses TRBV3-1 (or the pseudogene TRBV3-2) and TRBJ1-4; no firm D call. The V gene's germline CDR1 is LGHDT and CDR2 YNNKEL (reference sequence). Trimming cost V 6 bases and J 5 bases, with 16 bases left between them. The CDR3 contains 15 residues.

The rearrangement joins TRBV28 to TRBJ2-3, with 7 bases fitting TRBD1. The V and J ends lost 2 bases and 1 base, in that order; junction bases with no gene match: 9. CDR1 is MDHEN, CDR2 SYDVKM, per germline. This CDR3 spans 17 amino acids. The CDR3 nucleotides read TGTGCCAGCAGTTTAAGGGGGCTGGATCGAGGCACAGATACGCAGTATTTT. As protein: CASSLRGLDRGTDTQYF.

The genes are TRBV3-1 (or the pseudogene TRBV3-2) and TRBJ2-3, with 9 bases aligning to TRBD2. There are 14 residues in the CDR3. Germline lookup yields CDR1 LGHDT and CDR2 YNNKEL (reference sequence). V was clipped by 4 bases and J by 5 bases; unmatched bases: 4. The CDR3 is CASSPGGGVDTQYF. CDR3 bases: TGTGCCAGCAGCCCCGGCGGGGGGGTAGATACGCAGTATTTT.